The 24 T cell receptor beta chains in this list originate from one sample, sequenced in a study of T cell responses to AZD1222 COVID-19 vaccine (dated by TCRdb to the early 2020s). Per the publication, the time point label means: about 28 days (+/-7) after the second vaccine dose. Library creation used the immunoSEQ multiplex PCR assay. This is the immuneACCESS table as TCRdb keeps it, with only in-frame sequences that have V and J called. A part of the clones is gone; compared with another copy, unresolved V genes explain less than half, and the rest is unexplained. The sample table lists 100,000 to 120,000 clones, 85% to 95% of them with a count of one. 2.9% of the sample lies in the top ten. The sample here was peripheral blood, taken 28 days after the second AZD1222 dose. The receptors stem from an adult who received the AZD1222 COVID-19 vaccine.

The rearrangement joins TRBV11-2 to TRBJ2-1; 12 bases are a match to TRBD2. The J segment lost 8 bases and the V segment lost 5 bases, leaving 7 bases of the junction unmatched. The CDR3 is 15 residues long. Germline CDR1 is SGHAT and CDR2 is FQNNGV. CDR3 in amino acids: CASSPTSGGFDEQFF. The DNA of the CDR3 is TGTGCCAGCAGCCCTACTAGCGGGGGGTTCGATGAGCAGTTCTTC.

This chain joins TRBV7-2 and TRBJ1-2, with TRBD1 matching 9 bases. This CDR3 is built from 13 residues. Germline assignment: CDR1 SGHTA and CDR2 FQGNSA. Trimming at V came to 5 bases and at J to 6 bases, leaving 4 bases not matched to a gene. As DNA, the CDR3 is TGTGCCAGCAGCCGGGACAGGGTGGATGGCTACACCTTC. Its protein product is CASSRDRVDGYTF.

This clone is a singleton in its sample. The CDR3 reads CASSLPSNQPQHF. The CDR3 nucleotides read TGTGCCAGCAGCTTGCCTAGCAATCAGCCCCAGCATTTT. J is TRBJ1-5 and V is TRBV5-8; D ambiguous. V lost 1 base to trimming and J lost 0 bases, with 2 bases between them. The germline CDR1 and CDR2 sequences are SGHTS and YDEGEE. The CDR3 is 13 amino acids.

This clone was found once. The chain joins TRBV14 to TRBJ1-3, with a possible D match to TRBD1 (5 bases). The ends were cut back, 3 bases at V and 4 bases at J, with 16 bases in the middle. Germline V gene data show CDR1 as SGHDN and CDR2 as FVKESK. CDR3 length: 16 amino acids. The CDR3 sequence: CASSQRWRGYGNTIYF. The CDR3, as DNA: TGTGCCAGCAGCCAGCGATGGCGGGGGTACGGAAACACCATATATTTT.

The chain recombines TRBV5-4 with TRBJ1-1; no clear D gene. This CDR3 is 13 amino acids long. Per the germline V gene, CDR1 is SGHNT and CDR2 is YYREEE (reference sequence). The V gene lost 3 bases and the J gene lost 4 bases, with 10 bases spanning the gap. For the CDR3, the DNA is TGTGCCAGCAGCTCCCTAATGAGCACTGAAGCTTTCTTT. Translation gives CASSSLMSTEAFF.

The chain employs TRBV6-4 and TRBJ1-2, with D tentatively TRBD1 (5 bases). Germline V gene sequence: CDR1 MRHNA, CDR2 SNTAGT. The CDR3 runs 14 residues. Trimming removed 3 bases from V and 8 bases from J, with 16 bases in between. This chain's CDR3 is CASSETWDGPGYTF. CDR3 DNA sequence: TGTGCCAGCAGTGAGACCTGGGACGGGCCCGGCTACACCTTC.

CDR3 sequence reads: CASSAEGTGGTPEAFF. The CDR3 nucleotides read TGTGCCAGCAGCGCAGAAGGGACAGGGGGCACCCCTGAAGCTTTCTTT. The chain employs TRBV9 and TRBJ1-1, with 12 bases lining up with TRBD1. Germline CDR1 reads SGDLS; CDR2 reads YYNGEE. With V trimmed by 3 bases and J by 6 bases, 9 bases remained unmatched. The CDR3 spans 16 residues.

The chain links TRBV7-8 to TRBJ1-2, with D possibly being TRBD1 (6 bases). The germline CDR1 and CDR2 sequences are SGHVS and FQNEAQ. The CDR3 length is 16 residues. V shed 6 bases and J shed 2 bases, with 19 bases lying between them. CDR3 region: CASSSSWTVPNYGYTF. The CDR3 bases are TGTGCCAGCAGTTCCTCATGGACAGTCCCAAACTATGGCTACACCTTC.

The chain employs TRBV3-1 (or the pseudogene TRBV3-2) and TRBJ1-1; D may be TRBD1 (5 bases). Deletions cut 1 base from V and 3 bases from J, with 12 bases between. This CDR3 has 15 amino acids. CDR1 is LGHDT and CDR2 is YNNKEL in the germline V gene (reference sequence). The CDR3 sequence: CASSQVTGIYTEAFF. The DNA of the CDR3 is TGTGCCAGCAGCCAAGTCACAGGTATCTACACTGAAGCTTTCTTT.

The V call is TRBV6-5, the J call TRBJ2-5, with 8 bases identical to TRBD2. Trimming removed 0 bases from V and 2 bases from J; junction bases left unmatched: 2. Germline CDR1 is MNHEY and CDR2 is SVGAGI. The CDR3 has 15 amino acids. The CDR3 nucleotides read TGTGCCAGCAGTTACTCGCGGGGGGAGCAAGAGACCCAGTACTTC. Translated: CASSYSRGEQETQYF.

In regard to this clone: The germline gene is not matched at one end of the junction; a read error may be the cause. The rearrangement uses TRBV6-5 and TRBJ2-3, with TRBD2 identical over 14 bases. CDR1 and CDR2 from the germline V gene are MNHEY and SVGAGI. The CDR3 loop spans 14 amino acids. This CDR3 reads CASSYSVTSGRAHF. The DNA of the CDR3 is TGTGCCAGCAGTTACTCCGTGACTAGCGGGAGGGCCCATTTT.

For the CDR3, the DNA is TGTGCCAGCAGTGAAAGGGACCGCTCCTACAATGAGCAGTTCTTC. Translating it yields CASSERDRSYNEQFF. V usage is TRBV6-1 and J usage is TRBJ2-1; tentatively, D is TRBD1 or TRBD2 (5 bases each). Germline V CDR1 and CDR2: MNHNS, SASEGT. The V gene lost 2 bases and the J gene lost 0 bases, with 8 bases spanning the gap. This CDR3 has 15 amino acids.

This sequence joins TRBV6-5 and TRBJ1-2; 7 bases map to TRBD1. Germline CDR1 and CDR2: MNHEY and SVGAGI. The V gene end was trimmed by 0 bases and the J gene end by 10 bases; junction bases not matched to a gene: 5. The CDR3 consists of 13 residues. The CDR3 region has the DNA TGTGCCAGCAGTTACTCTTACAGGGGAAACTACACCTTC. Translation gives CASSYSYRGNYTF.

This chain joins TRBV5-1 and TRBJ2-2; D is tentatively TRBD1 or TRBD2 (6 bases each). Trimming left V 4 bases short and J 4 bases short, with 14 bases between. This CDR3 comprises 15 residues. Germline loops: CDR1 SGHRS, CDR2 YFSETQ. In nucleotides, the CDR3 is TGCGCCAGCAGCCCGAGGGGGGCTTTCACCGGGGAGCTGTTTTTT. Protein sequence: CASSPRGAFTGELFF.

The chain joins TRBV5-1 to TRBJ1-3, with no clear D. V gave up 2 bases and J gave up 0 bases, with 6 bases separating them. CDR3 size: 14 residues. Germline lookup yields CDR1 SGHRS and CDR2 YFSETQ. The CDR3 loop reads CASSFADSGNTIYF. CDR3 DNA: TGCGCCAGCAGCTTCGCGGACTCTGGAAACACCATATATTTT.

V and J are TRBV3-1 (or the pseudogene TRBV3-2) and TRBJ1-4; D is perhaps TRBD1 (5 bases). With 1 base removed from V and 5 bases from J, the gap between germline ends came to 11 bases. The germline gives CDR1 LGHDT, CDR2 YNNKEL (reference sequence). This CDR3 region has 15 residues. The DNA for the CDR3 is TGTGCCAGCAGCCAAGTACTCGGGACCAATGAAAAACTGTTTTTT. The encoded protein is CASSQVLGTNEKLFF.

This clone appeared once. This chain links TRBV12-3 or TRBV12-4 with TRBJ1-2; possibly TRBD1 for D (6 bases). Trimming shortened V by 1 base and J by 8 bases, and 11 bases separated the two germline ends. There are 13 residues in the CDR3. The CDR3 DNA reads as TGTGCCAGCAGTTTAGAAACAGGGTACGGCTACACCTTC. Translation gives CASSLETGYGYTF.

The gene calls are TRBV6-5 and TRBJ1-4; D not resolved. Trimming stripped 3 bases from V and 7 bases from J, with 6 bases between. Germline loops: CDR1 MNHEY, CDR2 SVGAGI. CDR3 length equals 12 residues. In DNA form, the CDR3 reads TGTGCCAGCAGTTATCTTGGTGAAAAACTGTTTTTT. The encoded protein is CASSYLGEKLFF.

This chain joins TRBV5-1 and TRBJ2-3, with 13 bases that match TRBD2. V dropped 3 bases and J dropped 0; count of bases not matched to a gene: 4. CDR1 SGHRS and CDR2 YFSETQ come from the germline V gene. The CDR3 sequence is 17 residues long. CDR3 DNA: TGCGCCAGCAGCTCGCGACTAGCGGGGGGAAGCACAGATACGCAGTATTTT. Translation: CASSSRLAGGSTDTQYF.

V usage is TRBV21-1 and J usage is TRBJ2-3; the table names TRBD2, a call not compared with the DNA. TRBV21-1 corresponds to a pseudogene. The CDR3 runs to 13 residues. CDR3 amino acids: CASSISPTDTQYF. Written as DNA, the CDR3 is TGTGCCAGCAGCATTTCTCCGACAGATACGCAGTATTTT.

J is TRBJ1-3 and V is TRBV27; D is ambiguous. V lost 5 bases to trimming and J lost 4 bases, with 15 bases between them. Per the germline V gene, CDR1 is MNHEY and CDR2 is SMNVEV (reference sequence). There are 15 residues in the CDR3. CDR3: CASSHNPGNGNTIYF. CDR3 sequence (DNA): TGTGCCAGCAGTCACAACCCCGGGAACGGAAACACCATATATTTT.

J is TRBJ2-3 and V is TRBV9; TRBD2 might be the D (7 bases). This CDR3 spans 15 amino acids. Germline assignment: CDR1 SGDLS and CDR2 YYNGEE. The V gene lost 5 bases and the J gene lost 6 bases, with 19 bases spanning the gap. CDR3 bases: TGTGCCAGCAGTCCTTGGTGGGGGGGCCTGGATACGCAGTATTTT. Translating gives CASSPWWGGLDTQYF.

This chain uses TRBV28 with TRBJ1-2; weak D call: TRBD1 (5 bases). Germline CDR1 reads MDHEN; CDR2 reads SYDVKM. Trimming shortened V by 4 bases and J by 5 bases, and 11 bases separated the two germline ends. The CDR3 totals 13 residues. The CDR3 region is CASSSRRGYGYTF. Here the CDR3 DNA reads TGTGCCAGCAGTTCCCGTCGGGGGTATGGCTACACCTTC.

The V call is TRBV7-9, the J call TRBJ2-7; D might be TRBD1 or TRBD2, each matching 5 bases. Germline values: CDR1 SEHNR, CDR2 FQNEAQ (reference sequence). V was shortened by 2 bases and J by 5 bases, with 13 bases between the two germline ends. This CDR3 spans 14 amino acids. The CDR3 loop is CASSLSRDGHEQYF. The CDR3 DNA is TGTGCCAGCAGCTTAAGCAGGGACGGGCACGAGCAGTACTTC.